This T cell receptor beta chain was sequenced in a study of cytomegalovirus exposure and HLA in healthy donors. Overall study: In terms of ancestry, the Caucasian-associated cluster contained about four fifths of the approximately 430 genotyped donors.

13 Jbeta primers and 60 Vbeta primers were used for the PCR. TCRdb's table, derived via immunoSEQ multiplex PCR, lists solely in-frame clones and lacks some. The sample carries some 90,000 clones, 70% to 80% recorded once. Germline-derived CDR1 and CDR2 are SGHNT and YYREEE (reference sequence). V lost 4 bases and J lost 2, with 10 bases in between. This CDR3 region has 14 residues. The chain couples TRBV5-4 to TRBJ1-3, with D possibly being TRBD1 (6 bases). The receptor was derived from a man in his thirties or forties in good health and CMV-seronegative. The sequencing sample was made of PBMCs. CDR3 sequence: CASSQEGAGNTIYF. The CDR3 DNA follows: TGTGCCAGCAGCCAAGAGGGGGCTGGAAACACCATATATTTT.